This entry lists 5 T cell receptor beta chains sequenced from one sample in a study of PD-1 blockade in classical Hodgkin lymphoma (dated by TCRdb to 2018 to 2020). The sample's time point label is to be understood as: cycle 4 day 1 (C4D1), after more than five weeks of nivolumab. All trial patients had relapsed after autologous stem cell transplantation, with cohorts A, B and C differing in prior brentuximab vedotin exposure. Library preparation was by the immunoSEQ multiplex PCR assay. As stored in TCRdb, this immuneACCESS dataset retains in-frame rearrangements with V and J assigned. A fraction of the clones does not appear; measured against another copy, unresolved V genes explain less than half of the discrepancy, and the remainder lacks a known reason. This sample has approximately 93,000 clones in its table, and over 75% of those were observed once. The top ten hold over 8% of the sample.

The sample in question was peripheral blood mononuclear cells (PBMCs), obtained before the fourth cycle of nivolumab. The source is a human donor with classical Hodgkin lymphoma.

CDR3 loop: CASLQGPYNEQFF. The CDR3 nucleotides are TGTGCCAGCCTACAGGGTCCCTACAATGAGCAGTTCTTC. The chain joins TRBV2 to TRBJ2-1; D possibly corresponds to TRBD1 (6 bases). V dropped 8 bases and J dropped 2 bases, with 10 bases sitting between them. Germline lookup yields CDR1 SNHLY and CDR2 FYNNEI. CDR3 size: 13 residues. The variable domain in full, with the rest retrieved from reference TRBV2 and TRBJ2-1, is EPEVTQTPSHQVTQMGQEVILRCVPISNHLYFYWYRQILGQKVEFLVSFYNNEISEKSEIFDDQFSVERPDGSNFTLKIRSTKLEDSAMYFCASLQGPYNEQFFGPGTRLTVL.

The chain couples TRBV2 to TRBJ1-2; 7 bases fit TRBD1. V lost 6 bases to trimming and J lost 4 bases; unmatched junction nucleotides: 5. The CDR3 extends over 13 amino acids. Germline lookup yields CDR1 SNHLY and CDR2 FYNNEI. As DNA, the CDR3 is TGTGCCAGCAGGATGGGACAGACCTATGGCTACACCTTC. Encoded protein: CASRMGQTYGYTF.

This chain joins TRBV7-2 and TRBJ2-5; the D is unclear. Germline CDR1 SGHTA, CDR2 FQGNSA. CDR3 size: 11 residues. The V end lost 3 bases, the J end lost 5 bases, and 4 bases lay between the germline ends. CDR3 in amino acids: CASSFVETQYF. The DNA of the CDR3 is TGTGCCAGCAGCTTCGTGGAGACCCAGTACTTC.

V is TRBV20-1 and J is TRBJ1-2; D ambiguous. Trimming removed 3 bases from V and 8 bases from J, with 10 bases in between. Per germline, CDR1 DFQATT and CDR2 SNEGSKA (reference sequence). CDR3 size: 11 residues. The CDR3: CSASIPIGYTF. The CDR3 region has the DNA TGCAGTGCTAGTATCCCTATCGGCTACACCTTC.

The chain couples TRBV4-2 to TRBJ2-7, with D perhaps given as TRBD1 or TRBD2 (6 bases each). The CDR3 contains 17 residues. Germline CDR1 LGHNA, CDR2 YNFKEQ. Trimming took 0 bases from V and 1 from J, leaving 16 bases between them. The CDR3 spells CASSQEQVGGGSYEQYF. The CDR3 bases are TGTGCCAGCAGCCAAGAACAGGTAGGAGGGGGATCCTACGAGCAGTACTTC.